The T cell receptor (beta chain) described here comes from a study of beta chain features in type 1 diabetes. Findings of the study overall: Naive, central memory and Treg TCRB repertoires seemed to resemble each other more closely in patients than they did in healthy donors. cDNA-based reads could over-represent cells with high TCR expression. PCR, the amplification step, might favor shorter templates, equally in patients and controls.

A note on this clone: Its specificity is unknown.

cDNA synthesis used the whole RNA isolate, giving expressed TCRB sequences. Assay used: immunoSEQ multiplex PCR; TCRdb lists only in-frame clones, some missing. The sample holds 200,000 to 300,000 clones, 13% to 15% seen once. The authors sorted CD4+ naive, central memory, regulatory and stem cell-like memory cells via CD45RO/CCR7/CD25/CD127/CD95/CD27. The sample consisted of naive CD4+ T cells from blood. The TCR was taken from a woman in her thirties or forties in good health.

As DNA, the CDR3 is TGTGCCAGCAGCTCGGACAGGGTGAACACCGGGGAGCTGTTTTTT. It codes for CASSSDRVNTGELFF. This chain connects TRBV7-8 to TRBJ2-2, with 8 bases aligning to TRBD1. The V and J ends lost 4 bases and 1 base, in that order; junction bases with no gene match: 2. This CDR3 spans 15 amino acids. The germline V gene encodes CDR1 SGHVS and CDR2 FQNEAQ.